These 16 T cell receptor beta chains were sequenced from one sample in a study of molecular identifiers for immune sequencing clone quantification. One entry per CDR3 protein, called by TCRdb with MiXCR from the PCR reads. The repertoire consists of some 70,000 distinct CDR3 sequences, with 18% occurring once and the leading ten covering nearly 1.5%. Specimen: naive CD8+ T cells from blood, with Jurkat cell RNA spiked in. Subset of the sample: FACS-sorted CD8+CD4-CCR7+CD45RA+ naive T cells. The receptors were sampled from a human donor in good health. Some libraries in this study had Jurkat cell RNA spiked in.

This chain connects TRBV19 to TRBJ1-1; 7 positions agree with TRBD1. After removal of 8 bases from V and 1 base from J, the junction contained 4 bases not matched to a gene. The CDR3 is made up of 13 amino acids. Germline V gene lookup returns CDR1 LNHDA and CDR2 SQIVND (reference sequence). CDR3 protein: CASGWTGNTEAFF. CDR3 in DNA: TGTGCCAGTGGATGGACAGGGAACACTGAAGCTTTCTTT.

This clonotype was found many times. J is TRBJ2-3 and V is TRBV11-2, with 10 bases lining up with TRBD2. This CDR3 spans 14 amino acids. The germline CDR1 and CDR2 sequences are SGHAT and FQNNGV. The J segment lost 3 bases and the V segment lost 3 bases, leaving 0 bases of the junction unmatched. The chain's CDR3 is CASSFSGRTDTQYF. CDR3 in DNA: TGTGCCAGCAGCTTTAGCGGGAGGACAGATACGCAGTATTTT.

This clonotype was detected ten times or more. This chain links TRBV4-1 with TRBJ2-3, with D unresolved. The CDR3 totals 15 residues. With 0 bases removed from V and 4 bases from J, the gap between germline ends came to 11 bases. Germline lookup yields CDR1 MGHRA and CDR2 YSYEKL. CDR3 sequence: CASSQERALADTQYF. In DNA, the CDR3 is TGCGCCAGCAGCCAAGAAAGGGCTCTGGCAGATACGCAGTATTTT.

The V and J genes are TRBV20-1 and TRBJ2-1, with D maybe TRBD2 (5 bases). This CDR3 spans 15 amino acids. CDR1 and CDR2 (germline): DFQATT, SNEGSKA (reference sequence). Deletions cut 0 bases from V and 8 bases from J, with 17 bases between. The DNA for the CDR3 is TGCAGTGCTAGAGATCAGGCTACTAGGGCCCATGAGCAGTTCTTC. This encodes CSARDQATRAHEQFF.

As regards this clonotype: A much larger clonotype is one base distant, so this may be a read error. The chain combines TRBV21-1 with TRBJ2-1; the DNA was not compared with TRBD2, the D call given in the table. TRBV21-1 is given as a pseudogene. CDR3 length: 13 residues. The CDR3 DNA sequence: TGTGCCGGTGACCCGCCCGTAAGGAATGAGCAGTTCTTC. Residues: CAGDPPVRNEQFF.

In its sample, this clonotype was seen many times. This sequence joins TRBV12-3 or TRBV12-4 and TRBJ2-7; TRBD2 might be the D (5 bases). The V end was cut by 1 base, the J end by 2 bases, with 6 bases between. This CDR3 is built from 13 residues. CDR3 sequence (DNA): TGTGCCAGCAGTTTAGGGGAGCCCTACGAGCAGTACTTC. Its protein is CASSLGEPYEQYF.

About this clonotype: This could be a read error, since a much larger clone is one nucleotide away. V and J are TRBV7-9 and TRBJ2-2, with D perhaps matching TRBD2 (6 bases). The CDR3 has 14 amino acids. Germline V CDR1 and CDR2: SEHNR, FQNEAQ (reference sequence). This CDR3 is CASSLPLRGGELSF. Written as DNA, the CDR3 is TGTGCCAGCAGCTTACCCCTGCGTGGCGGGGAGCTGTCTTTT.

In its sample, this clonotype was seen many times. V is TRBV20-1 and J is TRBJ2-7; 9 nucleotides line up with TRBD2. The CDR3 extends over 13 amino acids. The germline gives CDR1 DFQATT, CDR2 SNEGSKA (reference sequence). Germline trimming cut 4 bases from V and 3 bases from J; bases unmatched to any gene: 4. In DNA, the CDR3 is TGCAGTGCTACTAGCGGGGATTACTACGAGCAGTACTTC. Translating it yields CSATSGDYYEQYF.

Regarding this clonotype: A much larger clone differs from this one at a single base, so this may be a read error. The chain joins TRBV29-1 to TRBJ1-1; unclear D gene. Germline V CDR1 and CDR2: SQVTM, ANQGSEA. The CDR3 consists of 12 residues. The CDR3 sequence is CSAEGTDTEAFF. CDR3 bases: TGCAGCGCTGAAGGCACTGACACTGAAGCTTTCTTT.

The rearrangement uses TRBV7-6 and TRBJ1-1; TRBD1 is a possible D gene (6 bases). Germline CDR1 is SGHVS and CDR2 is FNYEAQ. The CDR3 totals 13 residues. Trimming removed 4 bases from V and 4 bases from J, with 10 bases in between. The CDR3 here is CASSSTGLTEAFF. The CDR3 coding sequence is TGTGCCAGCAGCTCCACAGGGCTCACTGAAGCTTTCTTT.

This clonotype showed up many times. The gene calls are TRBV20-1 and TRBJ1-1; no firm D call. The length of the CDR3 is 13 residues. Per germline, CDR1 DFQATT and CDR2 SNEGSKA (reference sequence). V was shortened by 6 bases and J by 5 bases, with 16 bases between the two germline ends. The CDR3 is CSAVPPLRTEAFF. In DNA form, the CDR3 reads TGCAGTGCCGTTCCCCCATTACGGACTGAAGCTTTCTTT.

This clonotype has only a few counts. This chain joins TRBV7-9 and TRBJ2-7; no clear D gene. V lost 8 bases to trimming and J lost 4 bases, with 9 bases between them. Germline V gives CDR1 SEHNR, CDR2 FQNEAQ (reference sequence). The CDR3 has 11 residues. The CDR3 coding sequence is TGTGCCAGCGTGGTGGGTTACGAGCAGTACTTC. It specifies CASVVGYEQYF.

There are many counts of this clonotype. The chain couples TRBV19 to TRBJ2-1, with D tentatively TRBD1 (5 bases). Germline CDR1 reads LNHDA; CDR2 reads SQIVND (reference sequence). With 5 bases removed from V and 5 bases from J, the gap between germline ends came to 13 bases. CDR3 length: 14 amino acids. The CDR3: CASSYRSPNNEQFF. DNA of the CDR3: TGTGCCAGTAGTTACAGGTCCCCCAACAATGAGCAGTTCTTC.

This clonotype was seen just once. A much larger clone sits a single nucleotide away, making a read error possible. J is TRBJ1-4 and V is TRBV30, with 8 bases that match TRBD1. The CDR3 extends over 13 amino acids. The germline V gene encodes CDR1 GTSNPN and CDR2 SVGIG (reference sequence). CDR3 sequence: CACPTGDGEKLLF. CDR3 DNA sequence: TGTGCCTGCCCGACAGGGGATGGTGAAAAACTGCTTTTT.

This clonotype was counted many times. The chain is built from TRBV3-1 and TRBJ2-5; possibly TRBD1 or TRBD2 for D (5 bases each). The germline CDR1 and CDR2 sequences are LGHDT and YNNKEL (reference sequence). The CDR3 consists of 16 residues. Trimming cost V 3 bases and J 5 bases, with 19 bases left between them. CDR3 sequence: CASSQSGTGKGETQYF. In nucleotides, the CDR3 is TGTGCCAGCAGCCAGTCAGGGACCGGCAAAGGGGAGACCCAGTACTTC.

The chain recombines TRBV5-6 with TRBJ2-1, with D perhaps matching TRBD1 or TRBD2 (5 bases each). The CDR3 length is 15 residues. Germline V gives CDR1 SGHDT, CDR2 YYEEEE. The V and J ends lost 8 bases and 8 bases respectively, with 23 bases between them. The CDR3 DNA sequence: TGTGCCAGTAACGAGGACTTATTATTAGGGGATGAGCAGTTCTTC. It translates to CASNEDLLLGDEQFF. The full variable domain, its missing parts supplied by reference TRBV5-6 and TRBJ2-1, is DAGVTQSPTHLIKTRGQQVTLRCSPKSGHDTVSWYQQALGQGPQFIFQYYEEEERQRGNFPDRFSGHQFPNYSSELNVNALLLGDSALYLCASNEDLLLGDEQFFGPGTRLTVL.